The rows below give T cell receptor beta chains drawn from one sample of a study of PD-L1 blockade in urothelial cancer. Using immunoSEQ multiplex PCR, the repertoire was profiled, and TCRdb retains in-frame clones only, with some absent. The sample holds about 50,000 clones, about 75% seen once. Here the sequenced sample was PBMCs, taken around atezolizumab (anti-PD-L1) treatment. The receptor source for this set is a man aged 70-80 years with urothelial cancer. The CDR3 runs from the conserved cysteine through the conserved F or W. A D gene is named only where the DNA matches it firmly. Size is omitted from some rows. Given values are once, few, many or a class for expanded clones.

size	J	V	D	CDR3	DNA
NA	TRBJ1-6	TRBV7-2	TRBD1	CASSPPGQRNSPLHF	TGTGCCAGCAGCCCTCCGGGACAGCGAAATTCACCCCTCCACTTT
NA	TRBJ1-5	TRBV4-1	NA	CASSQDRSNQPQHF	TGCGCCAGCAGCCAAGACAGATCCAATCAGCCCCAGCATTTT
few	TRBJ1-1	TRBV7-3	TRBD1	CASGQGMNTEAFF	TGTGCCAGCGGACAGGGGATGAACACTGAAGCTTTCTTT
NA	TRBJ2-5	TRBV19	NA	CASSRNRAGETQYF	TGTGCCAGTAGTAGGAACAGGGCCGGGGAGACCCAGTACTTC
NA	TRBJ1-1	TRBV4-3	TRBD1	CASSQGETGGWGTEAFF	TGCGCCAGCAGCCAAGGCGAGACAGGGGGCTGGGGTACTGAAGCTTTCTTT
NA	TRBJ2-5	TRBV21-1	NA	CASTPLGGEETQYF	TGTGCCAGCACCCCTTTGGGGGGAGAAGAGACCCAGTACTTC
NA	TRBJ1-1	TRBV5-5	TRBD1	CASSLARRDRVGVTEAFF	TGTGCCAGCAGCTTGGCCCGAAGGGACAGGGTTGGGGTGACTGAAGCTTTCTTT
many	TRBJ1-1	TRBV18	NA	CASSPLQGDRFEAFF	TGTGCCAGCTCACCACTTCAAGGCGACAGATTTGAAGCTTTCTTT
NA	TRBJ2-5	TRBV11-3	TRBD2	CASTTSGRETQYF	TGTGCCAGCACCACTAGCGGGAGAGAGACCCAGTACTTC
once	TRBJ2-3	TRBV10-3	TRBD1	CAISMGQTTDTQYF	TGTGCCATCAGCATGGGACAGACCACAGATACGCAGTATTTT
NA	TRBJ2-3	TRBV6-1	NA	CASRSEDTQYF	TGTGCCAGCAGATCTGAGGATACGCAGTATTTT
NA	TRBJ2-5	TRBV2	NA	CASSFDYRTQYF	TGTGCCAGCAGTTTCGATTATAGGACCCAGTACTTC